This TCR beta chain comes out of a study of control samples from healthy donors and cancer patients. V was trimmed by 4 bases and J by 1 base, leaving 11 bases between them. CDR3 length: 14 amino acids. CDR1 and CDR2 from the germline V gene are MNHNY and SVGAGI (reference sequence). The method was immunoSEQ multiplex PCR; TCRdb's version includes in-frame clones alone and lacks a portion of them. Of 95,000 to 130,000 clones listed, more than 75% were seen once; the top ten hold over 2%. The chain combines TRBV6-6 with TRBJ2-7; possibly TRBD1 for D (6 bases). The TCR sequence derives from a woman between 65 and 79 years old in good health. Sequencing was carried out using blood. CDR3 DNA sequence: TGTGCCAGCAGTTTATACAGGGTATCCTACGAGCAGTACTTC. It is translated as CASSLYRVSYEQYF.